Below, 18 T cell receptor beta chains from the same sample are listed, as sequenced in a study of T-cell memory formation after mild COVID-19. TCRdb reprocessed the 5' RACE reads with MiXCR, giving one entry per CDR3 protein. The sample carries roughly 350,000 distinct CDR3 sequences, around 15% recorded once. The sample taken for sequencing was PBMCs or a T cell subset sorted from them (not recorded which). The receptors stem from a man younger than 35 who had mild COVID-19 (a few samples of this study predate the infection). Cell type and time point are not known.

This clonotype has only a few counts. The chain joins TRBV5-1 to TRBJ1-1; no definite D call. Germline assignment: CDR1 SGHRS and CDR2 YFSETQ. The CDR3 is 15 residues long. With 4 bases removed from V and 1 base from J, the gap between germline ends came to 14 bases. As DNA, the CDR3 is TGCGCCAGCAGCCCGAAAGCCGGGCCGAACACTGAAGCTTTCTTT. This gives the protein CASSPKAGPNTEAFF.

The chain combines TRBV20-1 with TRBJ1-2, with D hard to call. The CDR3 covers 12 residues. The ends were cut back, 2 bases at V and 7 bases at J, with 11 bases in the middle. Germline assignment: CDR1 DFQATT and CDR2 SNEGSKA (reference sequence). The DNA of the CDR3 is TGCAGTGCTAGAAAGGATGAAGGTGGCTACACCTTC. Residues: CSARKDEGGYTF.

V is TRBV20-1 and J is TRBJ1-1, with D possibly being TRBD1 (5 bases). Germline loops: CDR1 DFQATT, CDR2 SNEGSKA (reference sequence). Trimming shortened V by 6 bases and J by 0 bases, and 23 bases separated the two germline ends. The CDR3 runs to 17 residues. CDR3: CSASGGGRVFMNTEAFF. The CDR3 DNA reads TGCAGTGCGTCCGGCGGCGGCAGGGTTTTTATGAACACTGAAGCTTTCTTT.

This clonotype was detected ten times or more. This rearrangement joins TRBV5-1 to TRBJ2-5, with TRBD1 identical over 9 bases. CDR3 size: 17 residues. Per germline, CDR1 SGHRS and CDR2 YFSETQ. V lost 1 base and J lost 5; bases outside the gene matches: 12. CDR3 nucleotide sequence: TGCGCCAGCAGCTTGTCCAAGGACAGGGGATGGCGGGAGACCCAGTACTTC. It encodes CASSLSKDRGWRETQYF.

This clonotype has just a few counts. The CDR3 nucleotides are TGTGCCAGCAGCCCTGGGACTCGGGGGGGAGATACGCAGTATTTT. Translating it yields CASSPGTRGGDTQYF. The rearrangement joins TRBV7-3 to TRBJ2-3; 8 bases are shared with TRBD2. The CDR3 spans 15 residues. Germline lookup yields CDR1 SGHTA and CDR2 FQGTGA. Trimming cost V 5 bases and J 5 bases; bases outside gene matches: 9.

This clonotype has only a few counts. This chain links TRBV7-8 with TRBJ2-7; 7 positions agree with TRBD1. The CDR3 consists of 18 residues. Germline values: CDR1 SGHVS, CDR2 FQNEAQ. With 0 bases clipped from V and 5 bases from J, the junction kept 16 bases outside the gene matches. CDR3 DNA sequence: TGTGCCAGCAGCTTAGCGCGGGTGCCACAGGGGCTCTTCCACGAGCAGTACGTC. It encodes CASSLARVPQGLFHEQYV.

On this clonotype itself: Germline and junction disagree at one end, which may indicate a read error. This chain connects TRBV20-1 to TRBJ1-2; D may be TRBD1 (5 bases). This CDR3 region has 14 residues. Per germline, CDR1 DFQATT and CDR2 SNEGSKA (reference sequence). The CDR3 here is CSAREGSTNYGYTF. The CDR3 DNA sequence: TGCAGTGCCAGAGAGGGGAGTACTAACTATGGCTACACCTTC.

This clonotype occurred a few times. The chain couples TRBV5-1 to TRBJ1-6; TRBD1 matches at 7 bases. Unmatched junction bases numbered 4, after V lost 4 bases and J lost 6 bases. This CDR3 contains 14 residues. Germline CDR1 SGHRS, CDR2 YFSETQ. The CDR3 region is CASSVTGPNSPLHF. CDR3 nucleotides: TGCGCCAGCAGCGTGACAGGGCCTAATTCACCCCTCCACTTT.

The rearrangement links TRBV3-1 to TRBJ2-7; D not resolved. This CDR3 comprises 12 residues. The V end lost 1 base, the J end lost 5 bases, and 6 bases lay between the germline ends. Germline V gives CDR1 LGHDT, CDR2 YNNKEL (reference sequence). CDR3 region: CASSQGPNEQYF. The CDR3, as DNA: TGTGCCAGCAGCCAAGGACCGAACGAGCAGTACTTC.

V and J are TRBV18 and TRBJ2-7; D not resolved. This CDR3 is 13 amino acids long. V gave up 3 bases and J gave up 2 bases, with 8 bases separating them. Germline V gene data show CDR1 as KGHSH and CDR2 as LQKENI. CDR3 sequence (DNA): TGTGCCAGCTCACCTTACGGGCCCTACGAGCAGTACGTC. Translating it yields CASSPYGPYEQYV.

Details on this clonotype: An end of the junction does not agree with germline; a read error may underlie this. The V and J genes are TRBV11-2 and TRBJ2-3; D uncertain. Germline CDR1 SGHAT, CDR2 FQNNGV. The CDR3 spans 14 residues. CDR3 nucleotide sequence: TGTGCCAGCGGCTTAGCCCCCGGGCCAGATACGCAGTATTTT. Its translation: CASGLAPGPDTQYF. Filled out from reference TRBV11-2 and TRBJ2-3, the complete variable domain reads EAGVAQSPRYKIIEKRQSVAFWCNPISGHATLYWYQQILGQGPKLLIQFQNNGVVDDSQLPKDRFSAERLKGVDSTLKIQPAKLEDSAVYLCASGLAPGPDTQYFGPGTRLTVL.

This CDR3 is CASRLGRIGNEQFF. The CDR3 DNA reads as TGTGCCAGCAGGCTGGGCCGTATAGGCAATGAGCAGTTCTTC. V usage is TRBV12-3 or TRBV12-4 and J usage is TRBJ2-1; D not resolved. V lost 6 bases to trimming and J lost 6 bases, with 15 bases between them. The CDR3 totals 14 residues.

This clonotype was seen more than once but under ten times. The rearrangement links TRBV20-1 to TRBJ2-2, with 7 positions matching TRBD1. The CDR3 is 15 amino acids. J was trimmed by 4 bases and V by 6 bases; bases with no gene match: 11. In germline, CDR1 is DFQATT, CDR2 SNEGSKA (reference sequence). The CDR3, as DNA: TGCAGTGCCAGCCCATCTAGGGGGCGCACCGGGGAGCTGTTTTTT. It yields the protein CSASPSRGRTGELFF.

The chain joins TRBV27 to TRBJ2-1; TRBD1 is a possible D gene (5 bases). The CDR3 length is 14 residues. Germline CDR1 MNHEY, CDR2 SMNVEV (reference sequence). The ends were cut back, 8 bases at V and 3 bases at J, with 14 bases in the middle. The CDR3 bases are TGTGCCAGCGCCCAGACAGACTTCTACAATGAGCAGTTCTTC. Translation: CASAQTDFYNEQFF.

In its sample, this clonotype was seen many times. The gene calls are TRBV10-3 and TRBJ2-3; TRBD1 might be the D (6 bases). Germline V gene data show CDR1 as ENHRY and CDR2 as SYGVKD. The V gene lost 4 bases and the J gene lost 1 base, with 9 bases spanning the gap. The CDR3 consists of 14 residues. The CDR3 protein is CAISVGAGTDTQYF. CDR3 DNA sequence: TGTGCCATCAGTGTGGGGGCCGGCACAGATACGCAGTATTTT.

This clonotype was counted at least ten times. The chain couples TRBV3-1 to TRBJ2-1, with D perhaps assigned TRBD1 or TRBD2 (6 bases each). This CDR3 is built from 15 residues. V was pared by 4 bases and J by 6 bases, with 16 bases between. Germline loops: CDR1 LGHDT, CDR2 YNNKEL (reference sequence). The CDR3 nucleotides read TGTGCCAGCAGCCGCCCAACTGGGGGGCGCAATGAGCAGTTCTTC. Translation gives CASSRPTGGRNEQFF.

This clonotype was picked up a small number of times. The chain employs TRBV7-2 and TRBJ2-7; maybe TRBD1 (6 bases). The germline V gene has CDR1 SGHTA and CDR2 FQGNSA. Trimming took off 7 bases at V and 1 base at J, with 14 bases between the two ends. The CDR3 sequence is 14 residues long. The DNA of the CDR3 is TGTGCCAGCACCCCTGTAGGGGGTTCCTACGAGCAGTACTTC. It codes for CASTPVGGSYEQYF.

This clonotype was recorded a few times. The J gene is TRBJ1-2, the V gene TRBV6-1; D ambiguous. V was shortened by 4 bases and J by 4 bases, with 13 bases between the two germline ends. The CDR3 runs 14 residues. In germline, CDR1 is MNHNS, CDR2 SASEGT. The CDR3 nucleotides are TGTGCCAGCAGTGCCTCGGGCATTAGCTATGGCTACACCTTC. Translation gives CASSASGISYGYTF.